The 31 T cell receptor beta chains presented below share a single source sample, sequenced in a study of blood T cell repertoires in COVID-19. The assay was immunoSEQ multiplex PCR, and TCRdb's table has in-frame clones only and misses some. The repertoire holds 90,000 to 120,000 clones, with roughly nine tenths as singletons. Sequenced material: peripheral blood. The receptors here all came from a woman older than 75 with acute or convalescent COVID-19.

The gene calls are TRBV6-5 and TRBJ2-4; D is possibly TRBD1 (6 bases). Germline lookup yields CDR1 MNHEY and CDR2 SVGAGI. The length of the CDR3 is 15 residues. The V end was cut by 7 bases, the J end by 5 bases, with 18 bases between. CDR3 sequence reads: CASTGHSEVQNIQYF. The CDR3 DNA follows: TGTGCCAGCACGGGACACTCGGAGGTCCAAAACATTCAGTACTTC.

V is TRBV19 and J is TRBJ2-1; 9 positions match TRBD1. This CDR3 contains 17 residues. The germline CDR1 and CDR2 sequences are LNHDA and SQIVND (reference sequence). Germline trimming cut 1 base from V and 8 bases from J; bases unmatched to any gene: 12. The CDR3 sequence is CASSIVWTGDATYEQFF. The CDR3 DNA reads TGTGCCAGTAGTATAGTCTGGACAGGGGACGCTACGTATGAGCAGTTCTTC.

The chain has TRBV19 and TRBJ2-7, with 9 bases fitting TRBD1. Germline CDR1 LNHDA, CDR2 SQIVND (reference sequence). Trimming took 7 bases from V and 7 from J; bases not matched to a gene: 14. This CDR3 contains 15 residues. CDR3 coding DNA: TGTGCCAGTAACGCTCCGGGACAGGGAGTATTTGAGCAGTACTTC. Translated, it gives CASNAPGQGVFEQYF.

The chain employs TRBV30 and TRBJ2-1, with D maybe TRBD2 (6 bases). CDR3 length: 15 amino acids. V was clipped by 0 bases and J by 7 bases, with 16 bases between them. Germline V gene lookup returns CDR1 GTSNPN and CDR2 SVGIG (reference sequence). The CDR3 DNA reads as TGTGCCTGGAGTGTACTTGGCGGGGCGTGGAATGAGCAGTTCTTC. Translating gives CAWSVLGGAWNEQFF.

The chain is built from TRBV4-1 and TRBJ2-4, with D possibly being TRBD1 (5 bases). V was clipped by 1 base and J by 6 bases, with 7 bases between them. Germline assignment: CDR1 MGHRA and CDR2 YSYEKL. The CDR3 loop spans 13 amino acids. The CDR3 DNA reads as TGCGCCAGCAGCCAAGTAGACAGAAACATTCAGTACTTC. It yields the protein CASSQVDRNIQYF.

The chain is built from TRBV19 and TRBJ1-4; the D gene is possibly TRBD1 (6 bases). Germline CDR1 is LNHDA and CDR2 is SQIVND (reference sequence). V shed 2 bases and J shed 3 bases, with 7 bases lying between them. There are 14 residues in the CDR3. The CDR3 is CASSIQGSNEKLFF. DNA for the CDR3: TGTGCCAGTAGTATACAGGGGTCTAATGAAAAACTGTTTTTT.

This chain uses TRBV10-2 with TRBJ1-2, with TRBD1 identical over 7 bases. Germline assignment: CDR1 WSHSY and CDR2 SAAADI. V shed 6 bases, J shed 0 bases, and the junction held 16 bases outside the gene matches. The CDR3 has 18 amino acids. CDR3: CASREGGATHTPNYGYTF. In DNA, the CDR3 is TGCGCCAGCAGAGAAGGGGGCGCAACCCACACCCCTAACTATGGCTACACCTTC.

V usage is TRBV12-5 and J usage is TRBJ2-3; 9 positions agree with TRBD2. This CDR3 has 14 residues. The germline gives CDR1 LGHNT, CDR2 FRNRAP. V was clipped by 9 bases and J by 0 bases; unmatched bases: 4. The CDR3 is CASPSGASTDTQYF. CDR3 DNA sequence: TGTGCTAGCCCTAGCGGGGCGAGCACAGATACGCAGTATTTT.

The chain joins TRBV18 to TRBJ2-1, with a tentative D call TRBD2 (6 bases). Trimming cost V 0 bases and J 7 bases, with 16 bases left between them. Looked up from germline, CDR1 is KGHSH and CDR2 is LQKENI. There are 16 residues in the CDR3. This CDR3 is CASSPPVAGTWNEQFF. Written as DNA, the CDR3 is TGTGCCAGCTCACCACCTGTGGCAGGGACTTGGAATGAGCAGTTCTTC. Combining the CDR3 with reference TRBV18 and TRBJ2-1 gives the whole variable domain NAGVMQNPRHLVRRRGQEARLRCSPMKGHSHVYWYRQLPEEGLKFMVYLQKENIIDESGMPKERFSAEFPKEGPSILRIQQVVRGDSAAYFCASSPPVAGTWNEQFFGPGTRLTVL.

The chain employs TRBV6-1 and TRBJ1-6; tentative D call: TRBD1 (5 bases). The CDR3 runs 15 residues. Germline CDR1 and CDR2: MNHNS and SASEGT. The V end lost 2 bases, the J end lost 3 bases, and 8 bases lay between the germline ends. CDR3 coding DNA: TGTGCCAGCAGTGAACTTGACAGCTATAATTCACCCCTCCACTTT. It specifies CASSELDSYNSPLHF.

The chain employs TRBV28 and TRBJ2-3; D is possibly TRBD2 (6 bases). Germline lookup yields CDR1 MDHEN and CDR2 SYDVKM. The CDR3 extends over 16 amino acids. The V end was cut by 5 bases, the J end by 4 bases, with 19 bases between. CDR3 protein: CASSTNRGSGADTQYF. The CDR3 DNA is TGTGCCAGCAGTACCAACCGGGGGTCGGGGGCAGATACGCAGTATTTT.

This clone has just one count. This sequence joins TRBV12-3 or TRBV12-4 and TRBJ2-2; possible D gene TRBD2, 6 bases. Deletions cut 7 bases from V and 4 bases from J, with 10 bases between. CDR3 size: 13 residues. In DNA form, the CDR3 reads TGTGCCAGCACCTGGGGGGTCACCGGGGAGCTGTTTTTT. As protein: CASTWGVTGELFF.

The chain recombines TRBV18 with TRBJ1-1, with 9 bases that match TRBD1. The V and J ends lost 2 bases and 1 base, in that order; junction bases with no gene match: 2. This CDR3 contains 15 residues. The germline gives CDR1 KGHSH, CDR2 LQKENI. CDR3 nucleotide sequence: TGTGCCAGCTCACCAGGGACAGGGACGAACACTGAAGCTTTCTTT. Translated: CASSPGTGTNTEAFF.

The gene calls are TRBV4-2 and TRBJ2-7, with 14 nucleotides matching TRBD2. J lost 5 bases, V lost 0 bases, and 6 bases had no gene match. Germline CDR1 reads LGHNA; CDR2 reads YNFKEQ. The CDR3 length is 17 residues. CDR3 protein: CASSQETSGGAFNEQYF. CDR3 DNA: TGTGCCAGCAGCCAAGAGACTAGCGGGGGGGCCTTTAACGAGCAGTACTTC.

The chain carries TRBV20-1 and TRBJ1-2, with D perhaps matching TRBD1 (5 bases). From germline, CDR1 is DFQATT and CDR2 SNEGSKA (reference sequence). This CDR3 has 11 amino acids. Trimming shortened V by 6 bases and J by 6 bases, and 11 bases separated the two germline ends. CDR3 nucleotides: TGCAGTGCGACAGAAAGCGATGGCTACACCTTC. This gives the protein CSATESDGYTF.

Notes on this clone: Other DNA sequences in the same sample also yield this CDR3. V usage is TRBV5-1 and J usage is TRBJ2-1; 10 bases align to TRBD2. The CDR3 runs to 15 residues. Germline-derived CDR1 and CDR2 are SGHRS and YFSETQ. J was trimmed by 3 bases and V by 3 bases; bases with no gene match: 3. CDR3 DNA: TGCGCCAGCAGCTCTAGCGGGGGAAGCTACAATGAGCAGTTCTTC. It specifies CASSSSGGSYNEQFF.

The rearrangement links TRBV3-1 (or the pseudogene TRBV3-2) to TRBJ2-4, with a possible D match to TRBD2 (5 bases). V was pared by 1 base and J by 2 bases, with 9 bases between. The germline V gene has CDR1 LGHDT and CDR2 YNNKEL (reference sequence). The CDR3 sequence is 15 residues long. The CDR3 DNA reads TGTGCCAGCAGCCAAGGGGCGGGTCCCAAAAACATTCAGTACTTC. Protein: CASSQGAGPKNIQYF.

The genes are TRBV9 and TRBJ1-4; 12 nucleotides agree with TRBD1. The CDR3 has 16 residues. Losses at the gene ends were 0 bases for V and 8 bases for J; bases not matched to a gene: 5. The germline V gene encodes CDR1 SGDLS and CDR2 YYNGEE. This CDR3 reads CASSVAAGTGGEKLFF. For the CDR3, the DNA is TGTGCCAGCAGCGTAGCCGCCGGGACAGGGGGCGAAAAACTGTTTTTT.

The chain couples TRBV15 to TRBJ2-7; maybe TRBD1 (6 bases). Germline-derived CDR1 and CDR2 are LNHNV and YYDKDF (reference sequence). The CDR3 runs 13 residues. V lost 7 bases, J lost 0 bases, and 10 bases lay in between. The CDR3 coding sequence is TGTGCCACCATCCGCAGGGGCTCCTACGAGCAGTACTTC. This codes for CATIRRGSYEQYF. The full variable domain, completed using reference TRBV15 and TRBJ2-7, is DAMVIQNPRYQVTQFGKPVTLSCSQTLNHNVMYWYQQKSSQAPKLLFHYYDKDFNNEADTPDNFQSRRPNTSFCFLDIRSPGLGDTAMYLCATIRRGSYEQYFGPGTRLTVT.

V usage is TRBV7-2 and J usage is TRBJ1-1, with a tentative D call TRBD1 (5 bases). This CDR3 comprises 14 residues. Germline V gives CDR1 SGHTA, CDR2 FQGNSA. Trimming removed 7 bases from V and 3 bases from J, with 15 bases in between. DNA for the CDR3: TGTGCCAGCATCGCCGACTGGACATACACTGAAGCTTTCTTT. It is translated as CASIADWTYTEAFF. Full variable domain (remainder filled in from reference TRBV7-2 and TRBJ1-1): GAGVSQSPSNKVTEKGKDVELRCDPISGHTALYWYRQSLGQGLEFLIYFQGNSAPDKSGLPSDRFSAERTGGSVSTLTIQRTQQEDSAVYLCASIADWTYTEAFFGQGTRLTVV.

The rearrangement joins TRBV10-3 to TRBJ2-7, with TRBD1 identical over 9 bases. Germline loops: CDR1 ENHRY, CDR2 SYGVKD. The CDR3 is 14 amino acids. After removal of 10 bases from V and 2 bases from J, the junction contained 9 bases not matched to a gene. This CDR3 reads CATKLTGGPYEQYF. The CDR3 nucleotides read TGTGCCACCAAATTGACAGGGGGACCCTACGAGCAGTACTTC.

This chain joins TRBV4-1 and TRBJ2-7, with 7 bases lining up with TRBD1. V was clipped by 1 base and J by 6 bases; unmatched bases: 6. The germline V gene has CDR1 MGHRA and CDR2 YSYEKL. CDR3 length: 14 amino acids. This CDR3 is CASSQALAGGEQYF. The CDR3 DNA follows: TGCGCCAGCAGCCAAGCCCTGGCAGGGGGCGAGCAGTACTTC.

The CDR3, as DNA: TGTGCCAGCAGCAAAGCCAACAGTGTACACAATCAGCCCCAGCATTTT. Translation: CASSKANSVHNQPQHF. The chain recombines TRBV21-1 with TRBJ1-5; the DNA was not compared with TRBD1, the D call given in the table. TRBV21-1 is flagged as a pseudogene. This CDR3 is 16 amino acids long.

V usage is TRBV7-2 and J usage is TRBJ1-2; no clear D. There are 13 residues in the CDR3. Germline V gives CDR1 SGHTA, CDR2 FQGNSA. V shed 1 base and J shed 7 bases, with 10 bases lying between them. As DNA, the CDR3 is TGTGCCAGCAGCTTAGGCCTTTCCGGTGGCTACACCTTC. This gives the protein CASSLGLSGGYTF.

J is TRBJ2-7 and V is TRBV7-7; the D gene is possibly TRBD2 (6 bases). There are 13 residues in the CDR3. Germline loops: CDR1 SSHAT, CDR2 FNYEAQ (reference sequence). Between the trimmed V and J ends, which lost 11 bases and 3 bases, there was a span of 17 bases. This CDR3 is CAVGEADIYEQYF. As DNA, the CDR3 is TGTGCCGTTGGGGAGGCGGATATCTACGAGCAGTACTTC.

The chain recombines TRBV19 with TRBJ2-7; TRBD1 aligns across 10 bases. CDR1 is LNHDA, CDR2 SQIVND, per germline (reference sequence). V lost 3 bases and J lost 5; bases outside the gene matches: 7. The CDR3 has 15 residues. The CDR3 here is CASSISGTGANEQYF. The CDR3 DNA is TGTGCCAGTAGTATCTCCGGGACAGGGGCGAACGAGCAGTACTTC.

This chain links TRBV10-3 with TRBJ2-2; 9 bases are a match to TRBD1. Trimming took 5 bases from V and 7 from J; bases not matched to a gene: 5. Germline lookup yields CDR1 ENHRY and CDR2 SYGVKD. The CDR3 totals 14 residues. In nucleotides, the CDR3 is TGTGCCATCAGTCTACAGGGGGCCAACGGGGAGCTGTTTTTT. This encodes CAISLQGANGELFF.

The J gene is TRBJ2-1, the V gene TRBV10-2; maybe TRBD1 (5 bases). Germline CDR1 is WSHSY and CDR2 is SAAADI. Trimming took 6 bases from V and 5 from J, leaving 14 bases between them. This CDR3 region has 14 residues. The CDR3 DNA is TGCGCCAGCAGAGAGATCAGGGTCGACAATGAGCAGTTCTTC. Translating gives CASREIRVDNEQFF.

J is TRBJ2-1 and V is TRBV7-9; maybe TRBD2 (5 bases). Germline V gene data show CDR1 as SEHNR and CDR2 as FQNEAQ (reference sequence). The V end lost 5 bases, the J end lost 3 bases, and 14 bases lay between the germline ends. This CDR3 spans 15 amino acids. The CDR3 DNA sequence: TGTGCCAGCAGCACTGAGCCGGGGTTCTACAATGAGCAGTTCTTC. It codes for CASSTEPGFYNEQFF.

The chain joins TRBV19 to TRBJ2-3; 12 nucleotides align to TRBD2. This CDR3 is 17 amino acids long. V was clipped by 4 bases and J by 2 bases; unmatched bases: 7. CDR1 is LNHDA, CDR2 SQIVND, per germline (reference sequence). The CDR3 coding sequence is TGTGCCAGTAGTACTAGCGGGGGGGCCGGGGTCACAGATACGCAGTATTTT. This translates into CASSTSGGAGVTDTQYF.

The J gene is TRBJ1-1, the V gene TRBV6-6, with a tentative D call TRBD1 (6 bases). The CDR3 runs to 14 residues. Germline CDR1 and CDR2: MNHNY and SVGAGI (reference sequence). Deletions cut 0 bases from V and 8 bases from J, with 13 bases between. The CDR3 DNA reads TGTGCCAGCAGTTACTCTGGCAGGGGAGAAGAAGCTTTCTTT. This encodes CASSYSGRGEEAFF.